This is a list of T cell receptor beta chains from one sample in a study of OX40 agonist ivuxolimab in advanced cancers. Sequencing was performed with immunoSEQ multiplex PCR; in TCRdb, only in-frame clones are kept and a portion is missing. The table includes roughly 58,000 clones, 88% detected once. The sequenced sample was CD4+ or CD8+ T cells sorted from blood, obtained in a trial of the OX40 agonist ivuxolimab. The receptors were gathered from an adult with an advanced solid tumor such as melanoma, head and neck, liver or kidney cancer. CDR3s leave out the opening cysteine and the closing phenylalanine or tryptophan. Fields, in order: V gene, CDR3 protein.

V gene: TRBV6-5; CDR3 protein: ASKILGISYNEQF
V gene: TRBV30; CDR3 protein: AWGRTTGPLETQY
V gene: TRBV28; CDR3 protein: ASLNGLLNIQY
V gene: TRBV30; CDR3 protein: AWMASLLHEQY
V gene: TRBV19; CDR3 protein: ASRGLGEGEQF
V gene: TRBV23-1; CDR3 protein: ASSPRTSLSSYNEQF
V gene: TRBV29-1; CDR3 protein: SVETPRGGSTEAF
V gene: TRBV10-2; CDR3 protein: ASRTGQANTGELF
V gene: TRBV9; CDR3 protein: ASSVGQGTETQY
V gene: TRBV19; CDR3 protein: ASSIAVYASGTGDTQY
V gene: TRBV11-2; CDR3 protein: ASSQGAEYNEQF
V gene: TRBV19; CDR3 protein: ASSTRQGGKETQY
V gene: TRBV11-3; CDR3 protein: ASSSETGTKNIQY
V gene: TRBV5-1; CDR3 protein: ASSLEGSGRAGELF
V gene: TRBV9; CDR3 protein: ASSVAAGQGYGYT
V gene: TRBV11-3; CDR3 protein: ASSFGSSYNEQF
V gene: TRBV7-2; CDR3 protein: ASSSGQGANGNQPQH
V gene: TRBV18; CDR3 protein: ASSRGQENQPQH
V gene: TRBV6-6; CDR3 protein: ASKGRGRYGYT
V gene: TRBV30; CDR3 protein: AWKPRHTLYEQY
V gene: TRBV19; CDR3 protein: ASSGLAGGTDTQY
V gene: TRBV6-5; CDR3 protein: ASGLAGGEQY
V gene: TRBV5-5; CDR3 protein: ASSLAVGQPYEQY
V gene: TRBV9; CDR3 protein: ASSPRFEPYEQY
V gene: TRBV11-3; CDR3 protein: ASSSKLAGTGELF
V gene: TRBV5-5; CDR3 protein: ASSLAGGRYEQY
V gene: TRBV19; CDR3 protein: ASKVGETQY
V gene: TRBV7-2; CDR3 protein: ASSLASGRRGETQY
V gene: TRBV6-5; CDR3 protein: ASSKGFYEQY
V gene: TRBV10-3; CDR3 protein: AIRRDISGNTIY
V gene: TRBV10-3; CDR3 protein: AITNKPGSSYNEQF
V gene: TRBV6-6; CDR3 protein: ASSYSSGANVLT
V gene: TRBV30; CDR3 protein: AWRGGQAVYQPQH
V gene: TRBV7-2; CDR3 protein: ASSSWGALSYEQY
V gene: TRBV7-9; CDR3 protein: ASSPTGDQETQY
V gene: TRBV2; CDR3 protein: ASSYTGYNSGANVLT
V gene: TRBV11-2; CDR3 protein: ASSLDGGRAGEQF
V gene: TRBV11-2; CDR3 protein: ASSPLSEQY
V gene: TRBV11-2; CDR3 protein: ASSRGLAGGGETQY
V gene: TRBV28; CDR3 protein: ASLEMNTEAF
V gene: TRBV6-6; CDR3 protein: ASSRQVYYEQY
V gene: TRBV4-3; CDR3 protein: ASSQDPPGEGQPQH
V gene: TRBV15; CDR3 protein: ATSRAVLTGRREKLF
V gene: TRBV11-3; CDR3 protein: ASSFGSGWDGELF
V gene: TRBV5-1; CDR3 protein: ASSLDGQVEEQY
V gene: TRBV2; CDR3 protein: ASTWGQGSTDTQY
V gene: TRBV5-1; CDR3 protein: ASSPEGAYEQY
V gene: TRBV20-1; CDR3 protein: SARDYEQY
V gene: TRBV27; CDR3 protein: ASSNRASGELF
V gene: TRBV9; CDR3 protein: ASSVDMRALGELF
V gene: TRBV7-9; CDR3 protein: ASSHEGSPLH
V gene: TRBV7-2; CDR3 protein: ASSLGTRSQPQH
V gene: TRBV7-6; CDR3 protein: ASSPTPSGSSEQY
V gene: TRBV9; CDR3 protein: ASSVAGSPLH
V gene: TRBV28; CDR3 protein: ASIGGGAGGLVREDKNIQY
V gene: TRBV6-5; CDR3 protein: ASRNVEGNEQF
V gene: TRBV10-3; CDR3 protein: ATGESQF
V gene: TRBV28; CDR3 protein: ASTIGQLYGYT
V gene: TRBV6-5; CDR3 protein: ASSYSSGGGRETQY
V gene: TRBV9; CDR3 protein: ASSVGTSGYNEQF